This T cell receptor beta chain came from a study of shared clonotypes between healthy human individuals. Study observations and caveats: Non-shared clonotypes were found to have lower generation probabilities than the clonotypes that were shared by all four of the sorted-subset donors. A small donor pool kept down the genetic and exposure-history diversity that was represented.

All donors were Caucasian adults living in Nashville, Tennessee. The repertoire was sequenced with immunoSEQ multiplex PCR; TCRdb's copy has only in-frame clones and lacks some. Of some 2 million clones in the sample, 90% to 95% were seen once. In regard to this clone: No antigen is known for it.

The CDR3 is 14 amino acids. The V and J ends lost 1 base and 4 bases respectively, with 11 bases between them. Per germline, CDR1 SGHTA and CDR2 FQGNSA. V and J are TRBV7-2 and TRBJ2-7; D perhaps matches TRBD1 (5 bases). Sequencing was done on a sample of naive CD4+ T cells sorted from blood. Subset noted: CD45RA+ positively selected. The TCR comes from a man between 18 and 35 years old in good health. For the CDR3, the DNA is TGTGCCAGCAGCTTAGTAGGGGCTAAGTACGAGCAGTACTTC. This codes for CASSLVGAKYEQYF.